The text below deals with one T cell receptor beta chain. This clonotype came up a few times. This clone's antigen is unknown. Base qualities are not at hand, and no much larger clone is one base apart. This sample is part of a study of post-analysis software for immune sequencing data (dated by TCRdb to between 2015 and 2017). For the wider study: The recorded disease courses included relapsing-remitting, secondary progressive and progressive-relapsing multiple sclerosis, and some patients had no subtype annotation. Patient repertoires were compared against 10 to 12 previously published healthy control repertoires from donors aged roughly 6 to 28 years. A subset of samples was prepared in parallel using single-end sample barcoding, then pooled and co-amplified after Illumina adapter ligation.

There are 14 amino acids in the CDR3, from cysteine to phenylalanine inclusive. Only the CDR3 DNA is retained, 42 bases long and in frame from the first base. After removal of 7 bases from V and 6 bases from J, the junction retains 11 bases not matched to a gene. CDR1 and CDR2, per the germline V gene, are SGHRS and YFSETQ. TCR beta repertoires were profiled from peripheral blood of under 15 young patients with multiple sclerosis to demonstrate the VDJtools post-analysis software. The patients with multiple sclerosis were children and adolescents between roughly 6 and 15 years of age. The library was built by means of PCR. The instrument was an Illumina HiSeq 2500. Unique molecular identifiers were incorporated into TCR beta cDNA libraries to reduce PCR and sequencing biases. Roughly 0.5 million cDNA molecules were obtained per 1 to 10 million input T cells, so each molecule approximated one T cell. The patient libraries were prepared and sequenced with the same protocol used for the earlier healthy control dataset. Within a given batch, samples were prepared together, multiplexed and sequenced on the same HiSeq lane. On the study's bioinformatics: MIGEC was used to process the raw barcoded reads, and molecular identifier groups with only a single read were discarded before consensus assembly and CDR3 extraction. Clonotype tables were post-analysed with VDJtools, and diversity was normalized by down-sampling all datasets to the smallest sample size. Repertoire overlap clustering matched CDR3 amino acid but not nucleotide sequences to correct batch-related cross-sample contamination. TCRdb passed the public sequencing reads through fastp at Q25 and MiXCR, retaining productive beta sequences. Rows with one shared CDR3 protein collapse into an entry with the most common genes and DNA. The V and J calls were determined by TCRdb, not by the authors. Present in this sample are 750,000 to 900,000 distinct CDR3 sequences, roughly 50% of which were seen just once. Of the sample, approximately 4.4% is held by the ten largest clones.

Overall study outcomes, separate from this receptor: Compared with controls, multiple sclerosis patients had significantly lower normalized Chao1 diversity, a finding suggesting substantial peripheral T-cell clonal expansion. The control group was slightly older than the multiple sclerosis patient group. Direct clustering with F measure revealed strong co-clustering of samples prepared in the same batch, which led to a batch-effect correction. A handful of TRBV segments, including TRBV5-6, TRBV5-1 and TRBV20-1, were significantly more frequent in patients than controls.

This TCR was sampled from a girl aged 5 to 17 with multiple sclerosis. The chain employs TRBV5-1 and TRBJ2-7, with TRBD2 matching 9 junction bases. The sample taken for sequencing was blood. In nucleotide form, the sequence is TGCGCCAGCGCGAGGCTAGCGGGATTCGGCGAGCAGTACTTC. This encodes CASARLAGFGEQYF.